The 22 T cell receptor beta chains below all came from one sample that was sequenced in a study of blood T cell repertoires in COVID-19. TCRdb's copy holds only in-frame clones and misses some; the assay was immunoSEQ multiplex PCR. The data show roughly 34,000 clones, about 90% seen once. The sample taken for sequencing was peripheral blood. The source is a man aged 55 to 70 with active COVID-19.

The V gene is TRBV7-2, the J gene TRBJ2-1; D gene ambiguous. Per the germline V gene, CDR1 is SGHTA and CDR2 is FQGNSA. The germline V and J ends were trimmed by 5 bases and 6 bases, with 14 bases remaining between them. This CDR3 has 14 residues. This CDR3 is CASSASPTGNEQFF. For the CDR3, the DNA is TGTGCCAGCAGCGCCAGCCCGACGGGCAATGAGCAGTTCTTC.

This clone occurred a few times. V and J are TRBV14 and TRBJ1-6; 11 positions match TRBD1. CDR1 is SGHDN, CDR2 FVKESK, per germline. CDR3 length: 17 residues. Losses at the gene ends were 4 bases for V and 9 bases for J; bases not matched to a gene: 11. CDR3 DNA sequence: TGTGCCAGCAGCCCCGGACAGGGGGCAATTCTACGTTCACCCCTCCACTTT. As protein: CASSPGQGAILRSPLHF.

This chain uses TRBV9 with TRBJ2-1, with 9 positions matching TRBD1. The trim removed 1 base at V and 8 bases at J, leaving 10 bases unmatched. Per the germline V gene, CDR1 is SGDLS and CDR2 is YYNGEE. The CDR3 contains 16 residues. CDR3: CASSVTTGTGYDEQFF. The DNA for the CDR3 is TGTGCCAGCAGCGTAACAACCGGGACAGGGTACGATGAGCAGTTCTTC. The entire variable domain, with the rest obtained from reference TRBV9 and TRBJ2-1, is as follows: DSGVTQTPKHLITATGQRVTLRCSPRSGDLSVYWYQQSLDQGLQFLIQYYNGEERAKGNILERFSAQQFPDLHSELNLSSLELGDSALYFCASSVTTGTGYDEQFFGPGTRLTVL.

The chain has TRBV5-4 and TRBJ2-3; D is ambiguous. The CDR3 is 14 residues long. Germline CDR1 is SGHNT and CDR2 is YYREEE (reference sequence). V was clipped by 4 bases and J by 0 bases, with 9 bases between them. The CDR3 coding sequence is TGTGCCAGCAGCCCCGTCGGTAGCACAGATACGCAGTATTTT. This translates into CASSPVGSTDTQYF.

The V and J genes are TRBV11-2 and TRBJ2-7; D possibly corresponds to TRBD1 (6 bases). The CDR3 is 14 amino acids. Trimming removed 4 bases from V and 3 bases from J, with 13 bases in between. Germline CDR1 reads SGHAT; CDR2 reads FQNNGV. The CDR3 DNA reads as TGTGCCAGCAGCTACCGGGACACGCGCTACGAGCAGTACTTC. It translates to CASSYRDTRYEQYF.

The gene calls are TRBV6-5 and TRBJ1-5; TRBD1 aligns across 10 bases. Germline-derived CDR1 and CDR2 are MNHEY and SVGAGI. Trimming at V came to 6 bases and at J to 3 bases, leaving 5 bases not matched to a gene. The CDR3 loop spans 15 amino acids. The CDR3 reads CASSPGTGVNQPQHF. CDR3 DNA: TGTGCCAGCAGCCCCGGGACAGGGGTCAATCAGCCCCAGCATTTT.

This clone came up once. The CDR3 coding sequence is TGTGCCAGCAGTGAAGGAGCGAGAGCCAAAAACATTCAGTACTTC. As protein: CASSEGARAKNIQYF. The J gene is TRBJ2-4, the V gene TRBV2; D remains ambiguous. The CDR3 has 15 residues. The V gene lost 1 base and the J gene lost 0 bases, with 7 bases spanning the gap. Germline V gene data show CDR1 as SNHLY and CDR2 as FYNNEI.

The CDR3, as DNA: TGCGCCAGCAGCCCCGGACTAGCGGAGAGCGAGCAGTACTTC. Translating gives CASSPGLAESEQYF. The V call is TRBV5-1, the J call TRBJ2-7, with TRBD2 matching over 10 bases. In germline, CDR1 is SGHRS, CDR2 YFSETQ. CDR3 length: 14 residues. V shed 4 bases and J 6 bases; nucleotides not matched to a gene: 7.

This chain links TRBV3-1 (or the pseudogene TRBV3-2) with TRBJ2-2; D is perhaps TRBD1 (6 bases). CDR3 length: 15 residues. Per germline, CDR1 LGHDT and CDR2 YNNKEL (reference sequence). Trimming took off 7 bases at V and 1 base at J, with 13 bases between the two ends. CDR3 sequence: CASTWTDRNTGELFF. CDR3 bases: TGTGCCAGCACCTGGACAGACCGGAACACCGGGGAGCTGTTTTTT.

The chain combines TRBV12-3 or TRBV12-4 with TRBJ2-5, with 12 bases matching TRBD2. V gave up 9 bases and J gave up 3 bases; unmatched junction bases: 2. The CDR3 covers 13 residues. This chain's CDR3 is CASRTSGKETQYF. The DNA of the CDR3 is TGTGCCAGTCGGACTAGCGGGAAAGAGACCCAGTACTTC.

CDR3 nucleotide sequence: TGTGCCAGCAGTTTAGGACTAGCGGGGGACACCGGGGAGCTGTTTTTT. It codes for CASSLGLAGDTGELFF. The rearrangement links TRBV28 to TRBJ2-2; 13 bases match TRBD2. Germline V gene lookup returns CDR1 MDHEN and CDR2 SYDVKM. The CDR3 is 16 amino acids. J was trimmed by 3 bases and V by 2 bases; bases with no gene match: 0.

This clone was detected only once. V usage is TRBV5-4 and J usage is TRBJ2-5, with 7 bases fitting TRBD2. The germline V gene has CDR1 SGHNT and CDR2 YYREEE (reference sequence). Trimming removed 0 bases from V and 3 bases from J; junction bases left unmatched: 5. CDR3 length: 15 residues. CDR3 nucleotide sequence: TGTGCCAGCAGCTTGGATCCCGGGGGGAAAGAGACCCAGTACTTC. Translating it yields CASSLDPGGKETQYF.

This clone was detected once. The chain combines TRBV6-1 with TRBJ1-2; no firm D call. Germline CDR1 MNHNS, CDR2 SASEGT. The CDR3 has 16 amino acids. The V end lost 0 bases, the J end lost 4 bases, and 15 bases lay between the germline ends. CDR3 loop: CASSEAAANWIYGYTF. The DNA of the CDR3 is TGTGCCAGCAGTGAAGCAGCGGCCAACTGGATCTATGGCTACACCTTC.

This clone showed up just a few times. J is TRBJ1-3 and V is TRBV28, with 12 positions matching TRBD1. CDR1 is MDHEN, CDR2 SYDVKM, per germline. V shed 5 bases, J shed 1 base, and the junction held 6 bases outside the gene matches. The CDR3 totals 17 residues. This CDR3 is CASSSRDRGPSGNTIYF. The CDR3 DNA reads TGTGCCAGCAGTAGCCGGGACAGGGGGCCGTCTGGAAACACCATATATTTT.

The chain has TRBV5-4 and TRBJ2-1; 7 bases are shared with TRBD1. Trimming removed 4 bases from V and 0 bases from J; junction bases left unmatched: 4. Germline lookup yields CDR1 SGHNT and CDR2 YYREEE (reference sequence). The CDR3 is 15 amino acids. The CDR3 nucleotides are TGTGCCAGCAGCCCAACAGGGGACTCCTACAATGAGCAGTTCTTC. Translated: CASSPTGDSYNEQFF.

The chain recombines TRBV27 with TRBJ2-1; D perhaps matches TRBD2 (6 bases). Trimming pared 0 bases from V and 7 bases from J, leaving 16 bases between. The CDR3 runs 16 residues. CDR1 and CDR2 (germline): MNHEY, SMNVEV (reference sequence). CDR3 nucleotides: TGTGCCAGCAGTTTATCGGGCCGGACTATATTGAATGAGCAGTTCTTC. This sequence encodes CASSLSGRTILNEQFF.

By sample share, this clone is medium-sized (0.01 to 0.1%). The rearrangement joins TRBV12-5 to TRBJ2-1, with 8 bases fitting TRBD1. The ends lost 5 bases at V and 8 bases at J; junction bases unmatched: 11. CDR3 size: 15 residues. Germline V gene lookup returns CDR1 LGHNT and CDR2 FRNRAP. The CDR3 sequence: CASGPRTGIYDEQFF. DNA of the CDR3: TGTGCTAGTGGTCCCCGGACAGGGATATACGATGAGCAGTTCTTC.

CDR3 sequence reads: CASSELYGQETQYF. The DNA for the CDR3 is TGTGCCAGCAGTGAGTTGTACGGGCAAGAGACCCAGTACTTC. The chain joins TRBV6-1 to TRBJ2-5; D gene ambiguous. The CDR3 loop spans 14 amino acids. The V end lost 3 bases, the J end lost 2 bases, and 10 bases lay between the germline ends. The germline V gene encodes CDR1 MNHNS and CDR2 SASEGT.

This clone has more than one count but fewer than ten. V usage is TRBV5-1 and J usage is TRBJ1-4; D is uncertain. This CDR3 has 15 amino acids. Germline V CDR1 and CDR2: SGHRS, YFSETQ. Trimming pared 0 bases from V and 8 bases from J, leaving 14 bases between. CDR3 bases: TGCGCCAGCAGCTTGGGGCACGTTCAAGAAGAAAAACTGTTTTTT. The encoded protein is CASSLGHVQEEKLFF.

The chain employs TRBV29-1 and TRBJ2-5; TRBD2 agrees at 12 bases. J gave up 5 bases and V 7 bases, and 8 bases lay outside the gene matches. Germline assignment: CDR1 SQVTM and CDR2 ANQGSEA. The CDR3 consists of 14 residues. The CDR3 nucleotides are TGCAGCGCCGGACGGCTAGCGGGAGGGGAGACCCAGTACTTC. Protein: CSAGRLAGGETQYF.

This chain links TRBV5-4 with TRBJ2-7, with 7 positions matching TRBD2. The CDR3 consists of 15 residues. In germline, CDR1 is SGHNT, CDR2 YYREEE (reference sequence). V gave up 2 bases and J gave up 3 bases; unmatched junction bases: 8. CDR3 in amino acids: CASSFFGGSNYEQYF. Written as DNA, the CDR3 is TGTGCCAGCAGCTTTTTTGGCGGGAGTAACTACGAGCAGTACTTC. Using reference TRBV5-4 and TRBJ2-7 for the parts outside the CDR3, the full variable domain is ETGVTQSPTHLIKTRGQQVTLRCSSQSGHNTVSWYQQALGQGPQFIFQYYREEENGRGNFPPRFSGLQFPNYSSELNVNALELDDSALYLCASSFFGGSNYEQYFGPGTRLTVT.

This rearrangement joins TRBV7-3 to TRBJ2-2; unclear D gene. This CDR3 is 12 amino acids long. The germline V gene encodes CDR1 SGHTA and CDR2 FQGTGA. Trimming took off 3 bases at V and 6 bases at J, with 5 bases between the two ends. The chain's CDR3 is CASSFLPGELFF. The DNA of the CDR3 is TGTGCCAGCAGCTTCCTCCCCGGGGAGCTGTTTTTT. Full variable domain (rest looked up from reference TRBV7-3 and TRBJ2-2): GAGVSQTPSNKVTEKGKYVELRCDPISGHTALYWYRQSLGQGPEFLIYFQGTGAADDSGLPNDRFFAVRPEGSVSTLKIQRTERGDSAVYLCASSFLPGELFFGEGSRLTVL.